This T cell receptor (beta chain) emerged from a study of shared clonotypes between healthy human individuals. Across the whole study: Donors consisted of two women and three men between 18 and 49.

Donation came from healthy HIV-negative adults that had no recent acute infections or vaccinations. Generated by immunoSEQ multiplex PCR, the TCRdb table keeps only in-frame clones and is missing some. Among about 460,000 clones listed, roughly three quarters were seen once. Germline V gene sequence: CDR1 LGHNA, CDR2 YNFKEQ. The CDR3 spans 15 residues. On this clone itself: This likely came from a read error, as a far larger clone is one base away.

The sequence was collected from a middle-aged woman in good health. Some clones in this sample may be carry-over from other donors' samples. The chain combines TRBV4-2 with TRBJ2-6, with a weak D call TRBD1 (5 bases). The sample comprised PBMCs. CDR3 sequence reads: CASSQEGSGANVLAF. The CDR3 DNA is TGTGCCAGCAGCCAAGAGGGGTCTGGGGCCAACGTCCTGGCTTTC.